Below, 20 T cell receptor beta chains from the same sample are listed, as sequenced in a study of patients and donors after allogeneic stem cell transplantation (dated by TCRdb to 2020 to 2022). The library was prepared using RT-PCR. Sequencing was performed on a NextSeq 550. The public reads were run again by TCRdb, first through fastp at Q25 and then through MiXCR, and only productive beta chains were kept. Every CDR3 protein is listed once, alongside the most common genes and DNA of its rows. Present in this sample are 410,000 or so distinct CDR3 sequences, more than 15% of which were seen just once. The leading ten clones occupy about 7% of the sample. Sequenced: blood, either unsorted or a sorted T cell fraction (not recorded which). These receptor sequences come from a human donor who was either an allogeneic HSCT recipient or a stem cell or donor lymphocyte infusion donor (not recorded which). It is not recorded whose cells these are; they may come from a transplant donor.

This clonotype was counted only a few times. The V and J genes are TRBV27 and TRBJ2-2; maybe TRBD2 (5 bases). The CDR3 is made up of 16 amino acids. Germline values: CDR1 MNHEY, CDR2 SMNVEV (reference sequence). The V end was cut by 5 bases, the J end by 5 bases, with 18 bases between. CDR3 coding DNA: TGTGCCAGCAGTCCGAGGACTCACTTGGGTACCGGGGAGCTGTTTTTT. Translated, it gives CASSPRTHLGTGELFF.

Only a few counts were recorded for this clonotype. V and J are TRBV4-2 and TRBJ1-5, with D possibly TRBD1 on 5 matching bases. Trimming stripped 0 bases from V and 0 bases from J, with 12 bases between. Germline V CDR1 and CDR2: LGHNA, YNFKEQ. This CDR3 comprises 17 residues. CDR3 in DNA: TGTGCCAGCAGCCAAGATCCGGTCGGGGGTAGCAATCAGCCCCAGCATTTT. As protein: CASSQDPVGGSNQPQHF.

In DNA form, the CDR3 reads TGTGCCAGCAGTTTGATGGGTACGCAGTATTTT. Its protein is CASSLMGTQYF. The rearrangement joins TRBV7-2 to TRBJ2-3; D not certain. Germline loops: CDR1 SGHTA, CDR2 FQGNSA. Trimming stripped 6 bases from V and 8 bases from J, with 9 bases between. The CDR3 has 11 amino acids.

The chain recombines TRBV7-2 with TRBJ2-5, with D possibly being TRBD1 (6 bases). Trimming pared 2 bases from V and 3 bases from J, leaving 10 bases between. The CDR3 length is 14 residues. Germline V gene sequence: CDR1 SGHTA, CDR2 FQGNSA. The DNA of the CDR3 is TGTGCCAGCAGCTTACGGGACACAAAAGAGACCCAGTACTTC. It specifies CASSLRDTKETQYF.

In this sample, this clonotype turned up many times. CDR3 sequence reads: CASNFGTAHYGYTF. For the CDR3, the DNA is TGTGCCAGCAACTTCGGGACAGCCCACTATGGCTACACCTTC. The rearrangement joins TRBV12-3 or TRBV12-4 to TRBJ1-2; 7 bases agree with TRBD1. This CDR3 spans 14 amino acids. J gave up 3 bases and V 7 bases, and 8 bases lay outside the gene matches.

This clonotype was seen a handful of times. One end of the junction varies from germline; a read error may be responsible. This rearrangement joins TRBV11-1 to TRBJ2-6, with a possible D match to TRBD1 (5 bases). Germline CDR1 SGHAT, CDR2 FQDESV (reference sequence). The CDR3 loop spans 21 amino acids. The CDR3 spells CASSLVVGVRQSNSGANVLTF. The CDR3 DNA reads TGTGCCAGCAGTTTAGTGGTCGGTGTGAGACAGTCAAACTCTGGGGCCAACGTCCTGACTTTC.

The rearrangement links TRBV7-9 to TRBJ1-1; 11 positions agree with TRBD1. This CDR3 region has 16 residues. Losses at the gene ends were 2 bases for V and 2 bases for J; bases not matched to a gene: 4. From germline, CDR1 is SEHNR and CDR2 FQNEAQ (reference sequence). The CDR3: CASSLRTGGGNTEAFF. CDR3 sequence (DNA): TGTGCCAGCAGCTTAAGGACAGGGGGCGGAAACACTGAAGCTTTCTTT.

This clonotype was observed a few times. The chain has TRBV30 and TRBJ1-5, with D possibly being TRBD1 (5 bases). Per the germline V gene, CDR1 is GTSNPN and CDR2 is SVGIG (reference sequence). The CDR3 length is 11 residues. V lost 8 bases, J lost 3 bases, and 8 bases lay in between. CDR3 loop: CAVGANQPQHF. CDR3 sequence (DNA): TGTGCCGTTGGGGCCAATCAGCCCCAGCATTTT.

This clonotype was seen once. The gene calls are TRBV6-2 or TRBV6-3 and TRBJ2-5; a weak D match, TRBD2 (5 bases). The V end was cut by 6 bases, the J end by 0 bases, with 17 bases between. Germline-derived CDR1 and CDR2 are MNHEY and SVGEGT. The CDR3 totals 16 residues. As DNA, the CDR3 is TGTGCCAGCAGACCCGGGGTAGCTGTTAACCAAGAGACCCAGTACTTC. It is translated as CASRPGVAVNQETQYF.

The gene calls are TRBV20-1 and TRBJ2-3; D remains unclear. From germline, CDR1 is DFQATT and CDR2 SNEGSKA (reference sequence). V lost 6 bases and J 0 bases, leaving 13 bases between the germline ends. The CDR3 totals 14 residues. CDR3 sequence (DNA): TGCAGTGCCCCGAGACAACAAAGCACAGATACGCAGTATTTT. Protein: CSAPRQQSTDTQYF.

This clonotype was observed a few times. This chain joins TRBV28 and TRBJ2-7; 12 bases agree with TRBD2. Germline trimming cut 5 bases from V and 5 bases from J; bases unmatched to any gene: 7. Germline CDR1 and CDR2: MDHEN and SYDVKM. The CDR3 is made up of 15 amino acids. CDR3 sequence (DNA): TGTGCCAGCAGTCTAACTAGCGGGAGGATTAACGAGCAGTACTTC. Residues: CASSLTSGRINEQYF.

The chain employs TRBV5-6 and TRBJ2-1; D is undetermined. V was pared by 0 bases and J by 6 bases, with 7 bases between. Germline V lookup: CDR1 SGHDT, CDR2 YYEEEE. The CDR3 runs to 13 residues. The CDR3 sequence: CASSLGPGNEQFF. Written as DNA, the CDR3 is TGTGCCAGCAGCTTGGGTCCGGGCAATGAGCAGTTCTTC. The variable domain in full, with the rest retrieved from reference TRBV5-6 and TRBJ2-1, is DAGVTQSPTHLIKTRGQQVTLRCSPKSGHDTVSWYQQALGQGPQFIFQYYEEEERQRGNFPDRFSGHQFPNYSSELNVNALLLGDSALYLCASSLGPGNEQFFGPGTRLTVL.

The sample holds many counts of this clonotype. The rearrangement uses TRBV5-1 and TRBJ2-7, with D perhaps TRBD1 (7 bases). CDR1 is SGHRS and CDR2 is YFSETQ in the germline V gene. The V gene lost 3 bases and the J gene lost 0 bases, with 10 bases spanning the gap. There are 14 residues in the CDR3. CDR3 coding DNA: TGCGCCAGCAGCTGGGGGGACAGCTCCTACGAGCAGTACTTC. Encoded protein: CASSWGDSSYEQYF.

This rearrangement joins TRBV7-2 to TRBJ2-1; D uncertain. Trimming stripped 3 bases from V and 6 bases from J, with 12 bases between. Germline assignment: CDR1 SGHTA and CDR2 FQGNSA. The CDR3 is 14 amino acids. CDR3 DNA: TGTGCCAGCAGCTTGCAAGGGTTCGGCAATGAGCAGTTCTTC. Protein product: CASSLQGFGNEQFF.

The V gene is TRBV30, the J gene TRBJ2-1, with 8 nucleotides matching TRBD2. The CDR3 contains 15 residues. The J segment lost 6 bases and the V segment lost 1 base, leaving 8 bases of the junction unmatched. CDR1 and CDR2 (germline): GTSNPN, SVGIG (reference sequence). The CDR3 loop is CAWSAPAGEGNEQFF. DNA for the CDR3: TGTGCCTGGAGTGCCCCAGCGGGAGAAGGCAATGAGCAGTTCTTC.

This clonotype was counted a few times. The gene calls are TRBV4-1 and TRBJ2-5; D perhaps matches TRBD2 (6 bases). Germline V CDR1 and CDR2: MGHRA, YSYEKL. Trimming cost V 5 bases and J 4 bases, with 23 bases left between them. There are 17 residues in the CDR3. The chain's CDR3 is CASSSIPAGKTPETQYF. The CDR3 region has the DNA TGCGCCAGCAGCTCAATTCCAGCGGGTAAAACTCCAGAGACCCAGTACTTC.

This clonotype has at least ten counts. The chain couples TRBV12-3 or TRBV12-4 to TRBJ1-1, with 7 positions matching TRBD1. Trimming at V came to 5 bases and at J to 8 bases, leaving 11 bases not matched to a gene. The CDR3 runs 14 residues. CDR3 in DNA: TGTGCCAGCAGTCAACACCGACAGGGTCTAGAAGCTTTCTTT. Amino acids: CASSQHRQGLEAFF.

This clonotype has a handful of counts. The chain is built from TRBV10-3 and TRBJ1-5; possible D gene TRBD1, 5 bases. The germline V gene encodes CDR1 ENHRY and CDR2 SYGVKD. This CDR3 contains 13 residues. Trimming pared 4 bases from V and 9 bases from J, leaving 13 bases between. CDR3 sequence (DNA): TGTGCCATCAGTGGGGGGTCTTTGGGGCCCCAGCATTTT. Translation: CAISGGSLGPQHF.

This clonotype was observed at least ten times. This chain uses TRBV12-3 or TRBV12-4 with TRBJ2-7; TRBD1 is a possible D gene (5 bases). V lost 3 bases, J lost 1 base, and 19 bases lay in between. The CDR3 extends over 17 amino acids. CDR3: CASSLRQPQAISYEQYF. CDR3 DNA: TGTGCCAGCAGTTTGAGACAGCCCCAGGCGATTTCCTACGAGCAGTACTTC.

The chain employs TRBV19 and TRBJ1-3; D is unresolved. Trimming removed 4 bases from V and 0 bases from J, with 7 bases in between. Germline CDR1 reads LNHDA; CDR2 reads SQIVND (reference sequence). There are 14 residues in the CDR3. The DNA for the CDR3 is TGTGCCAGTAGTAAGAAGTTCTCTGGAAACACCATATATTTT. It translates to CASSKKFSGNTIYF.